The clone carrying this T cell receptor beta chain was counted ten times or more. Antigen unknown. The data were obtained in a study of T cell repertoires in cytomegalovirus infection. The wider study: It was the public TCR beta signatures that indicated both CMV infection and matching HLA type.

TCRdb re-called the reads with MiXCR, one entry per CDR3 protein. The data show approximately 130,000 distinct CDR3 sequences, almost 9% seen once. General observations from the study: Cumulative frequency (of public TCR beta family members) identified carriers of CMV plus the relevant HLA. What dominated the ex vivo response were HLA-C-restricted CMV-specific TCR beta clonotypes.

Trimming left V 3 bases short and J 0 bases short, with 8 bases between. The germline CDR1 and CDR2 sequences are SGHTA and FQGNSA. This CDR3 contains 14 residues. Material: PBMCs. The V call is TRBV7-2, the J call TRBJ1-1; TRBD1 might be the D (6 bases). This receptor was obtained from a human donor in good health (CMV status not recorded). Some clones in this sample may be carry-over from other donors' samples. The DNA of the CDR3 is TGTGCCAGCAGCTTTACAGGGTTGAACACTGAAGCTTTCTTT. Its translation is CASSFTGLNTEAFF.